The 17 T cell receptor beta chains given below trace back to one sample, sequenced in a study of cytomegalovirus exposure and HLA in healthy donors. Use of 60 Vbeta and 13 Jbeta primers characterized the PCR. Some clones are missing from TCRdb's copy, which holds only in-frame ones; the method was immunoSEQ multiplex PCR. Among around 150,000 clones listed, roughly 82% were seen once. What was sequenced was PBMCs. These receptors all come from a woman in her 50s in good health and CMV-seropositive.

The chain combines TRBV7-9 with TRBJ1-2; 7 bases are shared with TRBD1. The junction had 15 bases not matched to a gene; V was cut back by 0 bases and J by 5 bases. Germline CDR1 and CDR2: SEHNR and FQNEAQ (reference sequence). The CDR3 sequence is 18 residues long. CDR3 bases: TGTGCCAGCAGCTTAGCGCAAGGGGGCGGCGAATCAAATTATGGCTACACCTTC. Protein sequence: CASSLAQGGGESNYGYTF.

The V and J genes are TRBV6-5 and TRBJ2-5; a possible D gene is TRBD2 (7 bases). Between the trimmed V and J ends, which lost 5 bases and 4 bases, there was a span of 17 bases. Germline assignment: CDR1 MNHEY and CDR2 SVGAGI. CDR3 size: 15 residues. The CDR3 coding sequence is TGTGCCAGCAGTCACCCTTCGGGGGGCGTAGAGACCCAGTACTTC. Protein product: CASSHPSGGVETQYF.

V usage is TRBV30 and J usage is TRBJ1-2, with unresolved D. V gave up 0 bases and J gave up 8 bases, with 10 bases separating them. The germline V gene has CDR1 GTSNPN and CDR2 SVGIG (reference sequence). The CDR3 consists of 12 residues. The CDR3, as DNA: TGTGCCTGGAGTGTACCGGGGTACGGCTACACCTTC. Encoded protein: CAWSVPGYGYTF.

The CDR3 coding sequence is TGCGCCAGCAGTCTACAATCTAGCGCGGGGACAGATACGCAGTATTTT. Translated, it gives CASSLQSSAGTDTQYF. The chain joins TRBV4-1 to TRBJ2-3; the D gene is possibly TRBD2 (6 bases). The V gene lost 6 bases and the J gene lost 3 bases, with 19 bases spanning the gap. Per germline, CDR1 MGHRA and CDR2 YSYEKL. This CDR3 is built from 16 residues.

J is TRBJ2-1 and V is TRBV2; TRBD2 agrees at 8 bases. The germline CDR1 and CDR2 sequences are SNHLY and FYNNEI. The CDR3 has 17 amino acids. Trimming at V came to 5 bases and at J to 1 base, leaving 10 bases not matched to a gene. CDR3 bases: TGTGCCAGCAGTCAAGGGCGGGGGGCTCCATCCTACAATGAGCAGTTCTTC. Translation: CASSQGRGAPSYNEQFF.

The chain has TRBV6-5 and TRBJ1-2; the match to TRBD1 covers 7 bases. From germline, CDR1 is MNHEY and CDR2 SVGAGI. The V gene end was trimmed by 6 bases and the J gene end by 3 bases; junction bases not matched to a gene: 7. The CDR3 spans 14 residues. CDR3 region: CASSRDSPYYGYTF. The CDR3 coding sequence is TGTGCCAGCAGCCGGGACAGTCCTTACTATGGCTACACCTTC.

CDR3 loop: CASSLGLAGGRGDTQYF. DNA of the CDR3: TGTGCCAGCAGCTTGGGACTAGCGGGGGGGCGCGGGGATACGCAGTATTTT. The rearrangement joins TRBV5-6 to TRBJ2-3; TRBD2 agrees at 14 bases. This CDR3 has 17 amino acids. Germline trimming cut 0 bases from V and 6 bases from J; bases unmatched to any gene: 6. Germline lookup yields CDR1 SGHDT and CDR2 YYEEEE. Drawing the rest from reference TRBV5-6 and TRBJ2-3, the complete variable domain is DAGVTQSPTHLIKTRGQQVTLRCSPKSGHDTVSWYQQALGQGPQFIFQYYEEEERQRGNFPDRFSGHQFPNYSSELNVNALLLGDSALYLCASSLGLAGGRGDTQYFGPGTRLTVL.

The chain recombines TRBV5-1 with TRBJ2-5; maybe TRBD1 (5 bases). The J call is doubtful: the DNA matches TRBJ2-7 better. The CDR3 is 14 residues long. Germline assignment: CDR1 SGHRS and CDR2 YFSETQ. DNA of the CDR3: TGCGCCAGCAGCTTGGTCCCCCAGGGTTACGAGCAGTACTTC. It yields the protein CASSLVPQGYEQYF.

This chain uses TRBV2 with TRBJ2-3; 9 bases align to TRBD2. Germline CDR1 SNHLY, CDR2 FYNNEI. Germline trimming cut 6 bases from V and 4 bases from J; bases unmatched to any gene: 5. This CDR3 contains 14 residues. CDR3 coding DNA: TGTGCCAGCAGGGTGGCGGGGGGGGCAGATACGCAGTATTTT. Amino acids: CASRVAGGADTQYF.

This chain links TRBV7-8 with TRBJ2-7; the match to TRBD1 covers 9 bases. CDR3 length equals 14 residues. CDR1 SGHVS and CDR2 FQNEAQ come from the germline V gene. The ends lost 2 bases at V and 4 bases at J; junction bases unmatched: 3. The CDR3 bases are TGTGCCAGCAGCTTAACAGGGGGCGAGTACGAGCAGTACTTC. Encoded protein: CASSLTGGEYEQYF.

This clone was observed a few times. This chain uses TRBV4-1 with TRBJ1-6; 7 nucleotides line up with TRBD1. After removal of 4 bases from V and 9 bases from J, the junction contained 9 bases not matched to a gene. The germline CDR1 and CDR2 sequences are MGHRA and YSYEKL. There are 15 residues in the CDR3. Written as DNA, the CDR3 is TGCGCCAGCAGCCGAAACAGGGGTTGGAGTTCACCCCTCCACTTT. Its translation: CASSRNRGWSSPLHF.

The chain couples TRBV23-1 to TRBJ2-5; 8 positions match TRBD2. TRBV23-1 is an ORF; its function is uncertain. The V gene end was trimmed by 4 bases and the J gene end by 2 bases; junction bases not matched to a gene: 6. The length of the CDR3 is 15 residues. This chain's CDR3 is CASSLRGGKQETQYF. In DNA, the CDR3 is TGCGCCAGCAGTCTCCGGGGGGGGAAGCAAGAGACCCAGTACTTC.

This clone came up once. The chain joins TRBV5-5 to TRBJ2-5; 9 bases are shared with TRBD2. Germline assignment: CDR1 SGHKS and CDR2 YYEKEE (reference sequence). The V gene end was trimmed by 4 bases and the J gene end by 7 bases; junction bases not matched to a gene: 11. The CDR3 runs to 15 residues. CDR3 in DNA: TGTGCCAGCAGCCCCCTTGCAAGCGGGGGGTGGACCCAGTACTTC. Amino acid sequence: CASSPLASGGWTQYF.

The rearrangement joins TRBV5-1 to TRBJ1-2; weak D call: TRBD1 (5 bases). CDR1 SGHRS and CDR2 YFSETQ come from the germline V gene. This CDR3 has 14 residues. The V end lost 5 bases, the J end lost 4 bases, and 15 bases lay between the germline ends. The CDR3 protein is CASREGFGGYGYTF. The CDR3 DNA follows: TGCGCCAGCAGAGAGGGTTTCGGGGGCTATGGCTACACCTTC.

The chain couples TRBV2 to TRBJ2-1, with TRBD2 as a possible D gene (6 bases). Germline V gene sequence: CDR1 SNHLY, CDR2 FYNNEI. The CDR3 runs to 14 residues. V lost 6 bases and J lost 3, with 12 bases in between. Here the CDR3 DNA reads TGTGCCAGCAGCAGACTAGGAAACTACAATGAGCAGTTCTTC. It encodes CASSRLGNYNEQFF. Complete variable domain (other parts from reference TRBV2 and TRBJ2-1): EPEVTQTPSHQVTQMGQEVILRCVPISNHLYFYWYRQILGQKVEFLVSFYNNEISEKSEIFDDQFSVERPDGSNFTLKIRSTKLEDSAMYFCASSRLGNYNEQFFGPGTRLTVL.

This sequence joins TRBV5-1 and TRBJ1-3; a weak D match, TRBD1 (5 bases). This CDR3 is 15 amino acids long. Germline values: CDR1 SGHRS, CDR2 YFSETQ. Trimming cost V 1 base and J 0 bases, with 8 bases left between them. The CDR3 here is CASSLSDSSGNTIYF. CDR3 sequence (DNA): TGCGCCAGCAGCTTGTCAGACAGCTCTGGAAACACCATATATTTT.

V gene TRBV27 combines with J gene TRBJ1-1; maybe TRBD1 (6 bases). This CDR3 has 10 residues. V was trimmed by 7 bases and J by 6 bases, leaving 6 bases between them. The germline V gene has CDR1 MNHEY and CDR2 SMNVEV (reference sequence). In nucleotides, the CDR3 is TGTGCCAGCACAGGGGCTGAAGCTTTCTTT. It yields the protein CASTGAEAFF.